This T cell receptor beta chain came from a study of monozygotic twins with cystic fibrosis. Broader study findings: Monozygotic CF twins shared more identical nucleotide clonotypes than unrelated patients. V usage most resembled the co-twin in 13 of 16 pairs.

The data were produced by immunoSEQ multiplex PCR, yet TCRdb's version contains in-frame clones alone and is incomplete. The table has around 34,000 clones, roughly three fifths seen once. Comments on this clone: Its cognate antigen is unknown.

V trimming: 0 bases; J trimming: 1 base; junction bases outside the gene matches: 14. The CDR3 has 19 residues. Germline V CDR1 and CDR2: SGDLS, YYNGEE. The sequencing sample was made of blood. The receptor comes from a girl aged 10-17 years with cystic fibrosis. V is TRBV9 and J is TRBJ2-3; 7 nucleotides match TRBD2. In nucleotides, the CDR3 is TGTGCCAGCAGCGTAGTAGGATCGAGCGGGATCTATGGCACAGATACGCAGTATTTT. It specifies CASSVVGSSGIYGTDTQYF.